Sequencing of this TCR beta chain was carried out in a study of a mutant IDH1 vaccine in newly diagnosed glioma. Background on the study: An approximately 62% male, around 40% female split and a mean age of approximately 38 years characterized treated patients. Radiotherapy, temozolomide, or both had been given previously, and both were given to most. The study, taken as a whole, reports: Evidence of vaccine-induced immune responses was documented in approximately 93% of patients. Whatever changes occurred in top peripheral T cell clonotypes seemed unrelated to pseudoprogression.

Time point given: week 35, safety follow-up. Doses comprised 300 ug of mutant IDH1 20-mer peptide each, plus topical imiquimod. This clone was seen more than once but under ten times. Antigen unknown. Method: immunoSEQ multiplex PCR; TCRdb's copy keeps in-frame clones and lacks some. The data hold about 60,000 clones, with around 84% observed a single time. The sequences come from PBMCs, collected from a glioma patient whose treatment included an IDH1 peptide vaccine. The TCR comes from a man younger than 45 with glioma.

The CDR3 sequence is CASGNRGPYEQYF. The CDR3, as DNA: TGTGCCAGCGGTAACAGGGGCCCCTACGAGCAGTACTTC. V gene TRBV27 combines with J gene TRBJ2-7, with TRBD1 identical over 7 bases. J lost 2 bases, V lost 8 bases, and 6 bases had no gene match. The germline V gene encodes CDR1 MNHEY and CDR2 SMNVEV (reference sequence). The CDR3 spans 13 residues.